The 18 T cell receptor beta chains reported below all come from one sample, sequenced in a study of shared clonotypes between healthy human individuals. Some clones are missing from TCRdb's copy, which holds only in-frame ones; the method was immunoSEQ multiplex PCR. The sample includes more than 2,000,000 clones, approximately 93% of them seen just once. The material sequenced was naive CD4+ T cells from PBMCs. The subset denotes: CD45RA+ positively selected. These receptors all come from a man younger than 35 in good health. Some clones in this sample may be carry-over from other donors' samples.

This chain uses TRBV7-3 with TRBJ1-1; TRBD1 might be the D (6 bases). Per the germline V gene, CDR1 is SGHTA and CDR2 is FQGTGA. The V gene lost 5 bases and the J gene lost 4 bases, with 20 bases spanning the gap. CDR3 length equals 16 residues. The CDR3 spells CASSNKVGAVSTEAFF. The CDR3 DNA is TGTGCCAGCAGCAATAAAGTGGGGGCCGTCAGCACTGAAGCTTTCTTT.

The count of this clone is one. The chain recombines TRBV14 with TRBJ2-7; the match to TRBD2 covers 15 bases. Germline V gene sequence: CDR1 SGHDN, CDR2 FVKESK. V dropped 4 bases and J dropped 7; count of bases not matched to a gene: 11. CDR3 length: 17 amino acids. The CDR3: CASSPLSGTSGRREQYF. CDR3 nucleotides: TGTGCCAGCAGCCCCTTATCCGGGACTAGCGGGAGGCGGGAGCAGTACTTC.

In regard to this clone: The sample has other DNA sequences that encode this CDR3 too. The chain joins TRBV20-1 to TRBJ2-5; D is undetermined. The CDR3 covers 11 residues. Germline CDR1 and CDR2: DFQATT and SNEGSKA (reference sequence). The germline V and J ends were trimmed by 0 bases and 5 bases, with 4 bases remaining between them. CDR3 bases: TGCAGTGCTAGAGACCGCGAGACCCAGTACTTC. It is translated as CSARDRETQYF.

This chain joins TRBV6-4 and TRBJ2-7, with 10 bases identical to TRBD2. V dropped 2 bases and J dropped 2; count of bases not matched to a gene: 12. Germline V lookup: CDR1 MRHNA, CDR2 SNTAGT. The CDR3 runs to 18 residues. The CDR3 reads CASSDPQIEREGPYEQYF. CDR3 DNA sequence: TGTGCCAGCAGTGACCCCCAAATAGAGCGGGAGGGCCCCTACGAGCAGTACTTC.

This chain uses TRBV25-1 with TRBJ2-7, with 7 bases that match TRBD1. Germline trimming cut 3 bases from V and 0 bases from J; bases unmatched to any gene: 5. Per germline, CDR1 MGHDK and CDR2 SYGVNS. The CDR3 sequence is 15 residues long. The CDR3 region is CASSEDRLGSYEQYF. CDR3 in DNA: TGTGCCAGCAGTGAGGACAGGCTCGGCTCCTACGAGCAGTACTTC.

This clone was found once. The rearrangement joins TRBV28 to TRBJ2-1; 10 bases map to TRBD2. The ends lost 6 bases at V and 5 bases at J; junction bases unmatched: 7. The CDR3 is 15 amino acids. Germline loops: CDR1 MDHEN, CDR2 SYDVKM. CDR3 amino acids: CASSPLAGVDNEQFF. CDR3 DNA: TGTGCCAGCAGCCCTCTAGCGGGAGTGGACAATGAGCAGTTCTTC.

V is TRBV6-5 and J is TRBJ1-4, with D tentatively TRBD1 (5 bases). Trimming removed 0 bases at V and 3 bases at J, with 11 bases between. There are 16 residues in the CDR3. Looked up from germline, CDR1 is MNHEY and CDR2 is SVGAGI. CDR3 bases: TGTGCCAGCAGTTACTCAACGGGGGTACCTAATGAAAAACTGTTTTTT. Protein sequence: CASSYSTGVPNEKLFF.

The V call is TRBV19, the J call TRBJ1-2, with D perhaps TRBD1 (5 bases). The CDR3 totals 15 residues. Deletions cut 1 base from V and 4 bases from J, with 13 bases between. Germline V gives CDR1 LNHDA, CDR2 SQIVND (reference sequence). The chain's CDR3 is CASSIGPDRPYGYTF. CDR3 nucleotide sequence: TGTGCCAGTAGTATAGGCCCCGACAGACCCTATGGCTACACCTTC.

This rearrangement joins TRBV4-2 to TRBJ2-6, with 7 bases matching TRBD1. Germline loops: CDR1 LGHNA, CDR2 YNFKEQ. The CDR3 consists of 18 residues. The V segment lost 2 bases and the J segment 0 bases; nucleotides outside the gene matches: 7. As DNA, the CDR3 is TGTGCCAGCAGCCAAACCGGGACAGATTACTCTGGGGCCAACGTCCTGACTTTC. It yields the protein CASSQTGTDYSGANVLTF.

In DNA, the CDR3 is TGTGCCAGCAGACTAACACACATCTCAGATACGCAGTATTTT. It is translated as CASRLTHISDTQYF. The J gene is TRBJ2-3, the V gene TRBV2, with D uncertain. CDR3 length: 14 amino acids. V lost 6 bases, J lost 4 bases, and 14 bases lay in between. Per germline, CDR1 SNHLY and CDR2 FYNNEI.

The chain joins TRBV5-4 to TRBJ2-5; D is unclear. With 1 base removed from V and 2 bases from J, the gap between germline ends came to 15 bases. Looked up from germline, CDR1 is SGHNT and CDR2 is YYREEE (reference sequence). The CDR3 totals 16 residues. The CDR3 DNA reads TGTGCCAGCAGCTTGAGAGTACTGCGTTCTCAAGAGACCCAGTACTTC. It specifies CASSLRVLRSQETQYF.

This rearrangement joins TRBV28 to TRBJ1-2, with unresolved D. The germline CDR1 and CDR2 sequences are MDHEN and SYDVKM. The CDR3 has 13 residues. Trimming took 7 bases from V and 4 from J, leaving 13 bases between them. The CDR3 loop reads CASTPPEPYGYTF. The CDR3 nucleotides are TGTGCCAGCACCCCCCCGGAGCCCTATGGCTACACCTTC.

The CDR3 DNA reads TGTGCCAGCAGCCGATCCGAGGGGCAGGAATATGGCTACACCTTC. It specifies CASSRSEGQEYGYTF. The rearrangement links TRBV6-6 to TRBJ1-2; TRBD1 might be the D (5 bases). In germline, CDR1 is MNHNY, CDR2 SVGAGI (reference sequence). CDR3 length: 15 amino acids. Trimming left V 6 bases short and J 5 bases short, with 19 bases between.

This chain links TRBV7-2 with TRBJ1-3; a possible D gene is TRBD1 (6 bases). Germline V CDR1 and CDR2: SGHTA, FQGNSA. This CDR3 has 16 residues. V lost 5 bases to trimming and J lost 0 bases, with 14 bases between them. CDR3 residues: CASSLRTDPSGNTIYF. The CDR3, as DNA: TGTGCCAGCAGCCTAAGGACAGACCCCTCTGGAAACACCATATATTTT. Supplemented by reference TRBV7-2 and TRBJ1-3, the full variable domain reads GAGVSQSPSNKVTEKGKDVELRCDPISGHTALYWYRQSLGQGLEFLIYFQGNSAPDKSGLPSDRFSAERTGGSVSTLTIQRTQQEDSAVYLCASSLRTDPSGNTIYFGEGSWLTVV.

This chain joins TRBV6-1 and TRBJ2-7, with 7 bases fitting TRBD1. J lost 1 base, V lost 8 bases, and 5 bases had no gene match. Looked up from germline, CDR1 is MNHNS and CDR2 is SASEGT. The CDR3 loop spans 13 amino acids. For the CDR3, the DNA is TGTGCCAGCCGACAGGGTCGATCCTACGAGCAGTACTTC. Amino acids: CASRQGRSYEQYF.

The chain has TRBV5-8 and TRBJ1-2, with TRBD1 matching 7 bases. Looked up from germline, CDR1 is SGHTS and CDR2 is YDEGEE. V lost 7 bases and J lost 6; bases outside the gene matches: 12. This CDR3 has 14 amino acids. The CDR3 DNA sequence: TGTGCCAGCGGAAGGGGACAGACTTTCGATGGCTACACCTTC. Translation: CASGRGQTFDGYTF.

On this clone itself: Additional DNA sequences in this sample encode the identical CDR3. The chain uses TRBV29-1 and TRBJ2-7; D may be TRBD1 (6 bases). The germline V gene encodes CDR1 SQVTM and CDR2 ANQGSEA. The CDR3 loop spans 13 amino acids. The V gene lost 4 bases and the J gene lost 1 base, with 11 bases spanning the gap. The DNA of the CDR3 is TGCAGCGTTGGAAGAACAGGGTCCTACGAGCAGTACTTC. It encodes CSVGRTGSYEQYF.

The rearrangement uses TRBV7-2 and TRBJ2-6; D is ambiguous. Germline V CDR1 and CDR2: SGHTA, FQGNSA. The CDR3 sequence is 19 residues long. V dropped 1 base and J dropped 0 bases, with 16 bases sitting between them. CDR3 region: CASSLVWQITFSGANVLTF. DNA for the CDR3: TGTGCCAGCAGCTTAGTGTGGCAGATCACATTCTCTGGGGCCAACGTCCTGACTTTC.